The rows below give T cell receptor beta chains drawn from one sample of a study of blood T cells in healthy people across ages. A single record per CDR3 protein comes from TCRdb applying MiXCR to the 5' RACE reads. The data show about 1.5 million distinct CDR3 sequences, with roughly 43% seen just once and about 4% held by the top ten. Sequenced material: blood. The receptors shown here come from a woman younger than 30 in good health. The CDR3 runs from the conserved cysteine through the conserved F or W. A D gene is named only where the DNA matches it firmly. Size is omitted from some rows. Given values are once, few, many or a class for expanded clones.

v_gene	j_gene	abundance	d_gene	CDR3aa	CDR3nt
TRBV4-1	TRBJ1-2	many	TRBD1	CASSQAGTAYYGYTF	TGCGCCAGCAGCCAAGCCGGGACAGCGTACTATGGCTACACCTTC
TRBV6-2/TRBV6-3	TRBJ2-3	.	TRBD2	CASTGLASTDTQYF	TGTGCCAGCACAGGACTAGCGTCGACAGATACGCAGTATTTT
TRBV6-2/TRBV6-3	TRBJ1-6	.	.	CASRTGLSPPHF	TGTGCCAGCAGGACAGGTTTATCACCCCCCCACTTT
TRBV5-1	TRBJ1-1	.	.	CASSLRTNSLILNTEAFF	TGCGCCAGCAGCTTGCGGACTAATTCGCTAATTTTGAACACTGAAGCTTTCTTT
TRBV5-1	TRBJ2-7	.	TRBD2	CASSLVSGGYNEQYF	TGCGCCAGCAGCTTGGTTAGCGGGGGTTACAATGAGCAGTACTTC
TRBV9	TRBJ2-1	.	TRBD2	CASSGQPGLAVNEQFF	TGTGCCAGCAGCGGGCAACCGGGACTAGCGGTAAATGAGCAGTTCTTC
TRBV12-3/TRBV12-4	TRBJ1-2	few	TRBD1	CASTPGRDRRLANYGYTF	TGTGCCAGCACCCCCGGCCGGGACAGGCGATTAGCTAACTATGGCTACACCTTC
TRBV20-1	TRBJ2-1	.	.	CSAKGGGHEQFF	TGCAGTGCTAAGGGTGGAGGCCACGAGCAGTTCTTC
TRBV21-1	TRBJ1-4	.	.	CASSKDWGGEKLFF	TGTGCCAGCAGCAAAGACTGGGGTGGAGAAAAACTGTTTTTT
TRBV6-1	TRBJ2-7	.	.	CASRGQNGNEQYF	TGTGCCAGCAGAGGACAGAACGGGAACGAGCAGTACTTC
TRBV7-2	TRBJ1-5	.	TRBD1	CASSRDREYSNQPQHF	TGTGCCAGCAGCCGGGACAGGGAGTATAGCAATCAGCCCCAGCATTTT
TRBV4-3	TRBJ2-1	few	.	CASSQDSDFYNEQFF	TGCGCCAGCAGCCAAGATTCGGACTTCTACAATGAGCAGTTCTTC
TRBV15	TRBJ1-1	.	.	CATSHIFEMNTEAFF	TGTGCCACCAGCCACATCTTTGAGATGAACACTGAAGCTTTCTTT
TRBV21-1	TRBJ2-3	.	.	CASSKVGGSTGTDTQYF	TGTGCCAGCAGCAAAGTTGGCGGGAGTACTGGCACAGATACGCAGTATTTT
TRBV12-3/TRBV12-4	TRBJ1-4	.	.	CASSLSGGFNEKLFF	TGTGCCAGCAGTTTATCTGGGGGCTTTAATGAAAAACTGTTTTTT
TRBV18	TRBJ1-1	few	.	CASSPRDSNTEAFF	TGTGCCAGCTCACCTAGGGATTCCAACACTGAAGCTTTCTTT
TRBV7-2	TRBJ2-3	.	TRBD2	CASSLGPSGTTDTQYF	TGTGCCAGCAGCTTAGGCCCTAGCGGGACCACAGATACGCAGTATTTT
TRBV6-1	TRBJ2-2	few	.	CASSDPFGGRHTGELFF	TGTGCCAGCAGTGACCCTTTTGGGGGGCGTCACACCGGGGAGCTGTTTTTT
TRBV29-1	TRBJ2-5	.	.	CNVDIQQETQYF	TGCAACGTTGATATTCAGCAAGAGACCCAGTACTTC
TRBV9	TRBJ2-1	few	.	CASSVATIMGPYEQFF	TGTGCCAGCAGCGTAGCTACAATAATGGGGCCGTATGAGCAGTTCTTC
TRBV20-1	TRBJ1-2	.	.	CSARDPGRMGYGYTF	TGCAGTGCTAGAGATCCAGGGCGGATGGGCTATGGCTACACCTTC
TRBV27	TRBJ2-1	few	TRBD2	CASSPLSGRDYNEQFF	TGTGCCAGCAGTCCACTTAGCGGGAGGGATTACAATGAGCAGTTCTTC
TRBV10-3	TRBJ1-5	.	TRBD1	CAISESGAGGGGQPQHF	TGTGCCATCAGTGAGTCCGGGGCAGGGGGCGGCGGTCAGCCCCAGCATTTT
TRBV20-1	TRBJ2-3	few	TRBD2	CSASHRGEGTDTQYF	TGCAGTGCTTCCCATCGGGGGGAGGGCACAGATACGCAGTATTTT
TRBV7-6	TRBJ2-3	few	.	CASSLGLSGSGSDTQYF	TGTGCCAGCAGCTTAGGCCTTTCCGGGAGTGGGTCAGATACGCAGTATTTT
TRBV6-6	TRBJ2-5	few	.	CASSYRTAQETQYF	TGTGCCAGCAGTTACAGGACAGCTCAAGAGACCCAGTACTTC
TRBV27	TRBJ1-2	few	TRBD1	CATQGQGNGYTF	TGTGCCACCCAGGGACAGGGGAATGGCTACACCTTC
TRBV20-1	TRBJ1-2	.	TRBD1	CSAPDRERLGYGYTF	TGCAGTGCACCCGACAGGGAACGCTTGGGCTATGGCTACACCTTC
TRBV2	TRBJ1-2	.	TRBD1	CASSTGQDLSNYGYTF	TGTGCCAGCAGTACGGGACAGGATCTAAGCAACTATGGCTACACCTTC
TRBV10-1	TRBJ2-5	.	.	CASSESTEETQYF	TGCGCCAGCAGTGAGTCGACAGAAGAGACCCAGTACTTC
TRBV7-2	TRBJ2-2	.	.	CASSLALGAGGELFF	TGTGCCAGCAGCTTAGCACTAGGTGCAGGCGGGGAGCTGTTTTTT
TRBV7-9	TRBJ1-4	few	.	CASSARGAEKLFF	TGTGCCAGCAGCGCCAGGGGAGCTGAAAAACTGTTTTTT
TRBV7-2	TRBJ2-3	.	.	CASSSSRASSTDTQYF	TGTGCCAGCAGCTCATCCAGGGCCTCTAGCACAGATACGCAGTATTTT
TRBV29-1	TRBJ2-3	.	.	CSVGGTMLDTQYF	TGCAGCGTTGGAGGGACAATGTTGGATACGCAGTATTTT
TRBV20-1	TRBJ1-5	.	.	CSARRGGQPQHF	TGCAGTGCTAGAAGGGGAGGGCAGCCCCAGCATTTT
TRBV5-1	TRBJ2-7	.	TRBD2	CASNEGRAGVGFYEQYF	TGCGCCAGCAATGAGGGGCGAGCGGGAGTCGGTTTCTACGAGCAGTACTTC